A selection of T cell receptor beta chains follows, all from one sample in a study of a mutant IDH1 vaccine in newly diagnosed glioma. These TCRs are of unknown antigen specificity. Clones were sequenced by immunoSEQ multiplex PCR, and TCRdb holds only the in-frame ones, with some missing. The sample includes under 55,000 clones, roughly 91% of them seen just once. The sequences come from PBMCs, collected from a glioma patient whose treatment included an IDH1 peptide vaccine. These receptor sequences come from a man over 45 with glioma. Both conserved end residues are part of each CDR3. The order of the fields is D gene, J gene, clone size, CDR3 length, V gene, CDR3 DNA, CDR3 protein. D genes are given only for firm matches. Rows give clone size only sometimes, using once, few, many, or a class for an expanded clone.

-,TRBJ1-3,-,17,TRBV7-9,TGTGCCAGCAACCCCCTGGGCCGCCTGAGCTCTGGAAACACCATATATTTT,CASNPLGRLSSGNTIYF
-,TRBJ2-5,once,13,TRBV15,TGTGCCACCAGCAGAGGGGCGAGAGAGACCCAGTACTTC,CATSRGARETQYF
-,TRBJ1-1,-,16,TRBV6-1,TGTGCCAGCAGTGCTGGGTTTCCAGGGACTAACACTGAAGCTTTCTTT,CASSAGFPGTNTEAFF
-,TRBJ2-2,-,15,TRBV7-2,TGTGCCAGCAGCTTCCGGGGGCCGAGGGCCGGGGAGCTGTTTTTT,CASSFRGPRAGELFF
-,TRBJ2-7,-,10,TRBV9,TGTGCCAGCACCCCCCCCGAGCAGTACTTC,CASTPPEQYF
-,TRBJ2-1,-,13,TRBV7-9,TGTGCCAGCAGTCTAGGGTGGGCTAATGAGCAGTTCTTC,CASSLGWANEQFF
-,TRBJ1-3,-,12,TRBV28,TGTGCCAGCAGTGGGTTGACAAACACCATATATTTT,CASSGLTNTIYF
TRBD1,TRBJ1-4,-,14,TRBV9,TGTGCCAGCAGCGTAGGACAGGGGACAGAAAAACTGTTTTTT,CASSVGQGTEKLFF
-,TRBJ2-1,-,16,TRBV21-1,TGTGCCAGCAGCAAATCGCTGTCCTCCTCCTACAATGAGCAGTTCTTC,CASSKSLSSSYNEQFF
TRBD1,TRBJ1-2,-,13,TRBV5-1,TGCGCCAGCAGCTGGACAGGGGATTATGGCTACACCTTC,CASSWTGDYGYTF